These T cell receptor beta chains were read from a single sample in a study of regulatory T cells in long-lasting Graves disease. In TCRdb, the multiplex PCR reads were re-called with MiXCR into one record per CDR3 protein. The profile shows about 200,000 distinct CDR3 sequences, roughly a fifth of them singletons. The sample was also linked to a second study, of T cells in Graves' hyperthyroidism and ophthalmopathy.

Specimen: peripheral blood mononuclear cells (PBMCs), collected at new diagnosis, from a patient treated with antithyroid drugs. Every receptor here comes from a young woman with Graves disease. The CDR3 runs from the conserved cysteine through the conserved F or W.

V,CDR3
TRBV5-1,CASSSRDIGPDTQYF
TRBV5-6,CASSRPIAKNIQYF
TRBV30,CAWSGTGPTEAFF
TRBV13,CASSPSTSGRLEQFF
TRBV28,CASSFVPIYGYTF
TRBV18,CASSPRTDLNYGYTF
TRBV2,CASLRDSLYNEQFF
TRBV20-1,CSARPHDRPNYNSPLHF
TRBV9,CASSVAGDISYEQYF
TRBV27,CASSLLDNSPLHF
TRBV7-2,CASSPTVGTDTQYF
TRBV28,CASSLFGTSGSRQYF
TRBV30,CAWSVRGTSTDTQYF
TRBV28,CASSLGGANFVGYTF
TRBV19,CASSIVGGYGYTF
TRBV2,CASSEFERGDPWGRFF
TRBV28,CASSFQGAKNIQYF
TRBV6-2/TRBV6-3,CASRPPERAGYTF
TRBV9,CASSVSSNQPQHF
TRBV25-1,CASSEGGLGGYTF
TRBV29-1,CSVGVGIMGYSNQPQHF
TRBV6-2/TRBV6-3,CASSPRGKREAFF
TRBV20-1,CSARWASSGNTIYF
TRBV2,CASSRDRVGVGNTIYF
TRBV28,CASRPPRGGTEAFF
TRBV5-1,CASSLTGGGQPQHF